The present TCR beta chain was sequenced within a study of response to subunit inactivated influenza vaccine. This CDR3 contains 16 residues. The J segment lost 1 base and the V segment lost 6 bases, leaving 12 bases of the junction unmatched. The germline gives CDR1 DFQATT, CDR2 SNEGSKA (reference sequence). This clonotype was counted between two and nine times. What it recognizes is unknown. General observations from the study: T cells newly recruited by each seasonal influenza vaccination are few, the authors suggested.

TCRdb reprocessed the RT-PCR reads via MiXCR and lists one record per CDR3 protein. In the table there are over 150,000 distinct CDR3 sequences, around 10% of which are singletons. Sequenced material: CD8+ T cells sorted from PBMCs, taken around 25 months after vaccination. This rearrangement joins TRBV20-1 to TRBJ1-2; 9 bases are shared with TRBD1. This TCR derives from a man between 50 and 75 years old who received an inactivated influenza vaccine. The CDR3 DNA reads as TGCAGTGCCGTCCCGGGACAGGGAGGAATTAACTATGGCTACACCTTC. Translation: CSAVPGQGGINYGYTF.